These T cell receptor beta chains were read from a single sample in a study of sequential checkpoint blockade in melanoma. The repertoire was sequenced with immunoSEQ multiplex PCR; TCRdb's copy has only in-frame clones and lacks some. This table has around 13,000 clones, about 78% appearing once. The sequencing here drew on CD8+ T cells sorted from blood (inferred from file names), taken from a patient given nivolumab and ipilimumab in sequence. The receptors were gathered from a human donor with melanoma. The CDR3 runs from the conserved cysteine through the conserved F or W.

J,V,CDR3
TRBJ1-2,TRBV5-1,CASSLEGGNYGYTF
TRBJ1-4,TRBV6-5,CASSLRTGLGEKLFF
TRBJ1-4,TRBV19,CASSTTGGTNEKLFF
TRBJ2-1,TRBV7-9,CASRPQGWGEQFF
TRBJ1-1,TRBV6-6,CASSKTGDAFF
TRBJ2-1,TRBV7-9,CASSRQGFGSYNEQFF
TRBJ1-1,TRBV5-1,CASSLGRGAEAFF
TRBJ2-1,TRBV7-9,CASSSTGTGINEQFF
TRBJ1-4,TRBV7-6,CASSFPVVPREEKLFF
TRBJ2-5,TRBV5-4,CASSSWTGAETQYF
TRBJ1-2,TRBV19,CASSIGRGDGYTF
TRBJ2-4,TRBV6-4,CASSQGAALAKNIQYF
TRBJ2-5,TRBV5-1,CASSFFSGQETQYF
TRBJ1-5,TRBV6-1,CASSEGQGMQPQHF
TRBJ1-5,TRBV7-9,CASTIGGGQPQHF
TRBJ2-2,TRBV27,CASSPSGGTDTGELFF
TRBJ2-1,TRBV29-1,CSVLTSLPDEQFF
TRBJ2-7,TRBV7-9,CASSLGDRVSYEQYF
TRBJ2-7,TRBV7-9,CASSISRDRGSYEQYF
TRBJ2-2,TRBV6-1,CASSADYTGELFF
TRBJ2-1,TRBV29-1,CSVFGTSGKNEQFF
TRBJ1-2,TRBV29-1,CSVQYSWTANYGYTF
TRBJ2-2,TRBV27,CASSTGTSLSTGELFF
TRBJ2-2,TRBV7-8,CASSFRLAANTGELFF
TRBJ2-2,TRBV27,CASSLLETGELFF
TRBJ2-7,TRBV5-6,CASSLGIYEQYF
-,TRBV27,CASSLSKGDRPYEQYF
TRBJ2-1,TRBV30,CASERPRGAEQFF
TRBJ2-2,TRBV4-3,CASSRLAGEGGELFF
TRBJ2-3,TRBV9,CASSPPGGGRTDTQYF
TRBJ2-1,TRBV6-1,CASSARDRAANEQFF
TRBJ2-1,TRBV14,CASSQYLAGGVYNEQFF